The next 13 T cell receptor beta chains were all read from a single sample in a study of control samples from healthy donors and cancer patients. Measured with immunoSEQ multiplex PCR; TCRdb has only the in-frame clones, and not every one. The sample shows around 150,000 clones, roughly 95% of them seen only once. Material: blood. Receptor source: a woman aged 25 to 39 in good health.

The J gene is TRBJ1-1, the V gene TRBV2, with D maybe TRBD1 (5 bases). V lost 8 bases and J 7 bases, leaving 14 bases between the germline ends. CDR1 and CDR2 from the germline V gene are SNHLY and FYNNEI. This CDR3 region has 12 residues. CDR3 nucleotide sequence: TGTGCCAGCCGGGACCCGGGGGGTGAAGCTTTCTTT. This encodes CASRDPGGEAFF.

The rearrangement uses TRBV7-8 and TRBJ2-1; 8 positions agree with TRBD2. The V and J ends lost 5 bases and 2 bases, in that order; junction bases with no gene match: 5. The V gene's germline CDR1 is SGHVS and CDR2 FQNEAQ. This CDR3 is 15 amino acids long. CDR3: CASSPQAGAYNEQFF. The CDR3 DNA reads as TGTGCCAGCAGCCCTCAAGCGGGAGCCTACAATGAGCAGTTCTTC.

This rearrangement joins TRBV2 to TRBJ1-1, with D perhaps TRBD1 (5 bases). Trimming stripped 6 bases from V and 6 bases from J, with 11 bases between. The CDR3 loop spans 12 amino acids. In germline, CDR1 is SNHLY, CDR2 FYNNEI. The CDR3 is CASRDNSPEAFF. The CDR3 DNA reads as TGTGCCAGCAGGGACAATAGTCCTGAAGCTTTCTTT.

The CDR3 region is CASSGQGAYEKLFF. The CDR3 nucleotides read TGTGCCAGCAGCGGACAGGGGGCTTACGAAAAACTGTTTTTT. The chain carries TRBV2 and TRBJ1-4, with 11 bases identical to TRBD1. The CDR3 contains 14 residues. Germline CDR1 is SNHLY and CDR2 is FYNNEI. V lost 6 bases to trimming and J lost 8 bases; unmatched junction nucleotides: 5.

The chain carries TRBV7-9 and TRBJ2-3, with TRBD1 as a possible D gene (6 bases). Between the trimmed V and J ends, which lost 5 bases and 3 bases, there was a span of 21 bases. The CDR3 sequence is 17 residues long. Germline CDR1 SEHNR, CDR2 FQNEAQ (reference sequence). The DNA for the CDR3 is TGTGCCAGCAGCCCAGGGGCCTGGGCCCATCGAACAGATACGCAGTATTTT. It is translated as CASSPGAWAHRTDTQYF. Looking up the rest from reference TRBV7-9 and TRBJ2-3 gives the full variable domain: DTGVSQNPRHKITKRGQNVTFRCDPISEHNRLYWYRQTLGQGPEFLTYFQNEAQLEKSRLLSDRFSAERPKGSFSTLEIQRTEQGDSAMYLCASSPGAWAHRTDTQYFGPGTRLTVL.

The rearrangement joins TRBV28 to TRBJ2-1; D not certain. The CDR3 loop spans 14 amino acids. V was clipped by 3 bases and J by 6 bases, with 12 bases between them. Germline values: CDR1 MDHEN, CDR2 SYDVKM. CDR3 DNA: TGTGCCAGCAGTTTGGTTAGCAGTGTCAATGAGCAGTTCTTC. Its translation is CASSLVSSVNEQFF.

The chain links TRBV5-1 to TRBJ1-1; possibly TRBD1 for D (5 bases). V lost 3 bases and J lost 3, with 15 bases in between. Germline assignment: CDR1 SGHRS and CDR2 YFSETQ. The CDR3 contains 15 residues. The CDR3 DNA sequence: TGCGCCAGCAGCTCGGGACGGGTGGAGTACACTGAAGCTTTCTTT. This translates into CASSSGRVEYTEAFF.

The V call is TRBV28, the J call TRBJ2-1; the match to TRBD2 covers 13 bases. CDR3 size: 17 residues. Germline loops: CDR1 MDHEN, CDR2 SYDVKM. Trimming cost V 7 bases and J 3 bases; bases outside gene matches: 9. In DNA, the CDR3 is TGTGCCAGCACCTCGACTAGCGGGGGGCTATACTACAATGAGCAGTTCTTC. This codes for CASTSTSGGLYYNEQFF.

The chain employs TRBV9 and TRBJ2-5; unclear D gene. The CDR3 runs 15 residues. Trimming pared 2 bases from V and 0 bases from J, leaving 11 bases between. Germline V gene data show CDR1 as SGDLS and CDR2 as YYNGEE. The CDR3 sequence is CASSVQQWDQETQYF. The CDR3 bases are TGTGCCAGCAGCGTCCAGCAGTGGGACCAAGAGACCCAGTACTTC.

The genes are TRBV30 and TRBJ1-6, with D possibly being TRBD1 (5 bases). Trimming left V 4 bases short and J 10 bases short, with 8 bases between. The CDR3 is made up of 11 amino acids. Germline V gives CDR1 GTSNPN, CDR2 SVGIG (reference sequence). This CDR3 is CAWTAGSPLHF. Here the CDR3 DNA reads TGTGCCTGGACCGCAGGGTCACCCCTCCACTTT.

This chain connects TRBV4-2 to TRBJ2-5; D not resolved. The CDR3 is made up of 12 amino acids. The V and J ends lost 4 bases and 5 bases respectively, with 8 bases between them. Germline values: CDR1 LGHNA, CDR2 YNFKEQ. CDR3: CASSPPTETQYF. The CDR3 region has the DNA TGTGCCAGCAGCCCTCCCACGGAGACCCAGTACTTC.

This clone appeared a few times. The CDR3 DNA follows: TGTGCCAGCAGCGCGAGGGGGTCTAACTATGGCTACACCTTC. It specifies CASSARGSNYGYTF. The chain is built from TRBV7-6 and TRBJ1-2, with a weak D call TRBD1 (6 bases). From germline, CDR1 is SGHVS and CDR2 FNYEAQ. V lost 5 bases, J lost 0 bases, and 10 bases lay in between. This CDR3 is built from 14 residues.

The CDR3 sequence: CASSLDQGGRAGYTF. The CDR3 coding sequence is TGCGCCAGCAGCTTGGATCAGGGAGGTAGGGCTGGCTACACCTTC. The V and J genes are TRBV5-1 and TRBJ1-2; TRBD1 is a possible D gene (5 bases). The germline V and J ends were trimmed by 0 bases and 7 bases, with 16 bases remaining between them. The CDR3 is 15 amino acids. Germline V gene lookup returns CDR1 SGHRS and CDR2 YFSETQ.